This entry lists 30 T cell receptor beta chains sequenced from one sample in a study of T cell responses to AZD1222 COVID-19 vaccine. The protocol was immunoSEQ multiplex PCR, while the TCRdb copy is restricted to in-frame clones and leaves out a portion. The repertoire consists of 57,000 or so clones, with over 70% occurring once and the leading ten covering 11% to 15%. Sequencing was performed on peripheral blood, taken on day 0 of AZD1222 vaccination. The receptors stem from an adult in good health.

This chain joins TRBV12-3 or TRBV12-4 and TRBJ1-1, with unresolved D. This CDR3 spans 13 amino acids. Trimming took 7 bases from V and 1 from J, leaving 10 bases between them. As DNA, the CDR3 is TGTGCCAGCACCTCAGACCCGAACACTGAAGCTTTCTTT. It encodes CASTSDPNTEAFF.

The sample holds a few counts of this clone. The chain combines TRBV27 with TRBJ2-3, with TRBD2 matching over 7 bases. The CDR3 length is 15 residues. Germline-derived CDR1 and CDR2 are MNHEY and SMNVEV (reference sequence). V shed 0 bases, J shed 6 bases, and the junction held 6 bases outside the gene matches. The CDR3 region has the DNA TGTGCCAGCAGTTTATCCCGGACTAGTGGCGATACGCAGTATTTT. This translates into CASSLSRTSGDTQYF.

The rearrangement uses TRBV10-2 and TRBJ1-4, with D unclear. In germline, CDR1 is WSHSY, CDR2 SAAADI. With 2 bases removed from V and 0 bases from J, the gap between germline ends came to 4 bases. The CDR3 has 14 residues. CDR3 amino acids: CASSEGATNEKLFF. The DNA of the CDR3 is TGCGCCAGCAGTGAGGGGGCAACTAATGAAAAACTGTTTTTT.

The chain employs TRBV2 and TRBJ2-7, with a weak D call TRBD2 (5 bases). Germline V gene sequence: CDR1 SNHLY, CDR2 FYNNEI. This CDR3 is built from 14 residues. Trimming pared 3 bases from V and 1 base from J, leaving 10 bases between. The CDR3 DNA reads TGTGCCAGCAGTGATGAGGGATGGTCCTACGAGCAGTACTTC. Encoded protein: CASSDEGWSYEQYF.

V usage is TRBV30 and J usage is TRBJ2-2, with a tentative D call TRBD2 (5 bases). Germline assignment: CDR1 GTSNPN and CDR2 SVGIG (reference sequence). The CDR3 is made up of 14 amino acids. Trimming left V 6 bases short and J 4 bases short, with 15 bases between. CDR3 DNA: TGTGCCTGCAGCGGTGGCCGCGTCACCGGGGAGCTGTTTTTT. The encoded protein is CACSGGRVTGELFF.

This sequence joins TRBV11-2 and TRBJ1-2; the D gene is possibly TRBD1 (5 bases). The CDR3 loop spans 17 amino acids. Germline lookup yields CDR1 SGHAT and CDR2 FQNNGV. The V gene lost 4 bases and the J gene lost 4 bases, with 22 bases spanning the gap. CDR3 region: CASSSYRNTGLGYGYTF. The DNA of the CDR3 is TGTGCCAGCAGCTCATATCGTAACACAGGTCTTGGCTATGGCTACACCTTC.

The chain combines TRBV7-3 with TRBJ2-1, with 10 bases aligning to TRBD1. With 3 bases clipped from V and 7 bases from J, the junction kept 6 bases outside the gene matches. CDR3 length equals 15 residues. Germline values: CDR1 SGHTA, CDR2 FQGTGA. CDR3 DNA sequence: TGTGCCAGCAGCTTGGGACAGGGGCTGGGAAATGAGCAGTTCTTC. It translates to CASSLGQGLGNEQFF. Full variable domain (rest looked up from reference TRBV7-3 and TRBJ2-1): GAGVSQTPSNKVTEKGKYVELRCDPISGHTALYWYRQSLGQGPEFLIYFQGTGAADDSGLPNDRFFAVRPEGSVSTLKIQRTERGDSAVYLCASSLGQGLGNEQFFGPGTRLTVL.

The chain is built from TRBV30 and TRBJ2-5, with unresolved D. The CDR3 runs to 13 residues. The ends were cut back, 1 base at V and 5 bases at J, with 11 bases in the middle. Germline-derived CDR1 and CDR2 are GTSNPN and SVGIG (reference sequence). CDR3 protein: CAWSEVTKETQYF. The CDR3 nucleotides read TGTGCCTGGAGTGAGGTTACAAAGGAGACCCAGTACTTC.

The rearrangement uses TRBV18 and TRBJ2-1; unclear D gene. The CDR3 is 13 residues long. Deletions cut 6 bases from V and 0 bases from J, with 6 bases between. The germline CDR1 and CDR2 sequences are KGHSH and LQKENI. CDR3 protein: CASSLSSYNEQFF. In nucleotides, the CDR3 is TGTGCCAGCTCCTTAAGCTCCTACAATGAGCAGTTCTTC.

The CDR3 sequence: CASSELGWDTQYF. CDR3 bases: TGTGCCAGCAGTGAATTGGGTTGGGATACGCAGTATTTT. V usage is TRBV2 and J usage is TRBJ2-3, with D uncertain. The CDR3 loop spans 13 amino acids. With 2 bases removed from V and 6 bases from J, the gap between germline ends came to 9 bases. CDR1 and CDR2 (germline): SNHLY, FYNNEI.

Written as DNA, the CDR3 is TGTGCCAGCAGACGCGGCGCGGGTTCCAGTACCTACGAGCAGTACTTC. Protein product: CASRRGAGSSTYEQYF. The genes are TRBV11-2 and TRBJ2-7; tentative D call: TRBD2 (5 bases). The CDR3 extends over 16 amino acids. V shed 6 bases and J shed 2 bases, with 20 bases lying between them. Germline V gene data show CDR1 as SGHAT and CDR2 as FQNNGV. The whole variable domain, remainder taken from reference TRBV11-2 and TRBJ2-7, is EAGVAQSPRYKIIEKRQSVAFWCNPISGHATLYWYQQILGQGPKLLIQFQNNGVVDDSQLPKDRFSAERLKGVDSTLKIQPAKLEDSAVYLCASRRGAGSSTYEQYFGPGTRLTVT.

This sequence joins TRBV19 and TRBJ1-5, with a possible D match to TRBD1 (5 bases). Germline assignment: CDR1 LNHDA and CDR2 SQIVND (reference sequence). This CDR3 has 14 amino acids. V was cut by 3 bases and J by 7 bases, with 13 bases left in between. CDR3 in DNA: TGTGCCAGTAGTATTGGACAAGATAGACAGCCCCAGCATTTT. Translated: CASSIGQDRQPQHF.

This clone was observed a few times. A read error may produce the germline difference seen at one junction end. This chain connects TRBV7-9 to TRBJ1-2, with D possibly TRBD1 on 5 matching bases. The germline gives CDR1 SEHNR, CDR2 FQNEAQ (reference sequence). CDR3 length equals 13 residues. CDR3 amino acids: CASTLASRVGLFF. The CDR3 coding sequence is TGTGCCAGCACGCTAGCATCCAGAGTGGGGCTTTTCTTC.

CDR3 amino acids: CASSPTEGSGQPQHF. The DNA of the CDR3 is TGTGCCAGCTCACCGACCGAAGGGTCGGGTCAGCCCCAGCATTTT. The chain has TRBV18 and TRBJ1-5; D gene unclear. V lost 3 bases, J lost 6 bases, and 15 bases lay in between. Germline V gives CDR1 KGHSH, CDR2 LQKENI. The CDR3 is 15 amino acids.

In its sample, this clone was seen once. The chain combines TRBV19 with TRBJ1-5; D unclear. V was trimmed by 8 bases and J by 0 bases, leaving 11 bases between them. From germline, CDR1 is LNHDA and CDR2 SQIVND (reference sequence). The CDR3 covers 14 residues. Here the CDR3 reads CASSVSFSNQPQHF. The CDR3 DNA reads TGTGCCAGTTCGGTTTCATTTAGCAATCAGCCCCAGCATTTT. Full variable domain (outside the CDR3, taken from reference TRBV19 and TRBJ1-5): DGGITQSPKYLFRKEGQNVTLSCEQNLNHDAMYWYRQDPGQGLRLIYYSQIVNDFQKGDIAEGYSVSREKKESFPLTVTSAQKNPTAFYLCASSVSFSNQPQHFGDGTRLSIL.

The rearrangement uses TRBV5-1 and TRBJ2-7, with D unresolved. This CDR3 region has 12 residues. Germline assignment: CDR1 SGHRS and CDR2 YFSETQ. With 4 bases removed from V and 2 bases from J, the gap between germline ends came to 7 bases. CDR3 residues: CASSGQAYEQYF. The CDR3 DNA follows: TGCGCCAGCAGCGGGCAGGCCTACGAGCAGTACTTC.

The CDR3 loop is CASPLSEGREQFF. Here the CDR3 DNA reads TGTGCCAGCCCCCTGTCCGAGGGCCGTGAGCAGTTCTTC. The V and J genes are TRBV27 and TRBJ2-1, with D possibly being TRBD2 (5 bases). This CDR3 has 13 residues. Germline V gives CDR1 MNHEY, CDR2 SMNVEV (reference sequence). V lost 8 bases, J lost 9 bases, and 17 bases lay in between.

The rearrangement uses TRBV4-3 and TRBJ2-5; TRBD2 matches 14 bases. This CDR3 comprises 18 residues. Germline trimming cut 3 bases from V and 2 bases from J; bases unmatched to any gene: 8. CDR1 is LGHNA and CDR2 is YSLEER in the germline V gene. The CDR3 spells CASSHSPGLAGGQETQYF. CDR3 sequence (DNA): TGCGCCAGCAGCCATTCCCCCGGACTAGCGGGGGGACAAGAGACCCAGTACTTC.

V gene TRBV11-3 combines with J gene TRBJ2-1, with D unresolved. V was cut by 3 bases and J by 5 bases, with 11 bases left in between. CDR3 length: 14 residues. Germline CDR1 and CDR2: SGHNT and YENEEA. The DNA of the CDR3 is TGTGCCAGCAGCTTTGTATCGGGTCACAATGAGCAGTTCTTC. Encoded protein: CASSFVSGHNEQFF.

V usage is TRBV7-2 and J usage is TRBJ1-2; D may be TRBD1 (6 bases). There are 13 residues in the CDR3. Trimming removed 5 bases at V and 2 bases at J, with 9 bases between. The germline V gene encodes CDR1 SGHTA and CDR2 FQGNSA. The CDR3 reads CASSPGQNYGYTF. In DNA form, the CDR3 reads TGTGCCAGCAGCCCAGGACAGAACTATGGCTACACCTTC.

This clone was seen many times. This specimen includes other DNA sequences encoding the same CDR3. V and J are TRBV4-3 and TRBJ2-7; D may be TRBD1 (5 bases). Germline CDR1 reads LGHNA; CDR2 reads YSLEER. The CDR3 length is 13 residues. Trimming took off 4 bases at V and 7 bases at J, with 14 bases between the two ends. CDR3 bases: TGCGCCAGCAGCCCCACCGCAGGGTTAGAGCAGTACTTC. It translates to CASSPTAGLEQYF.

CDR3 in amino acids: CASSPTEATNEKLFF. CDR3 in DNA: TGTGCCAGTAGTCCGACGGAGGCGACTAATGAAAAACTGTTTTTT. This rearrangement joins TRBV19 to TRBJ1-4; D is undetermined. The V gene lost 5 bases and the J gene lost 2 bases, with 12 bases spanning the gap. Per germline, CDR1 LNHDA and CDR2 SQIVND (reference sequence). The CDR3 runs to 15 residues.

The chain links TRBV3-1 (or the pseudogene TRBV3-2) to TRBJ1-1; the match to TRBD1 covers 8 bases. CDR3 size: 12 residues. Germline values: CDR1 LGHDT, CDR2 YNNKEL (reference sequence). With 1 base clipped from V and 11 bases from J, the junction kept 3 bases outside the gene matches. The CDR3: CASSQVRDRAFF. The DNA of the CDR3 is TGTGCCAGCAGCCAAGTCAGGGACAGGGCTTTCTTT.

This clone was detected once. V and J are TRBV27 and TRBJ1-5; D is ambiguous. This CDR3 is 15 amino acids long. Germline CDR1 MNHEY, CDR2 SMNVEV (reference sequence). V was pared by 0 bases and J by 4 bases, with 10 bases between. The CDR3 protein is CASSLSAGWNQPQHF. CDR3 sequence (DNA): TGTGCCAGCAGTTTATCTGCGGGATGGAATCAGCCCCAGCATTTT.

The V call is TRBV7-2, the J call TRBJ1-3; D uncertain. CDR3 length: 15 residues. Germline V gene data show CDR1 as SGHTA and CDR2 as FQGNSA. V lost 1 base to trimming and J lost 2 bases, with 9 bases between them. CDR3 amino acids: CASSLVSGTGNTIYF. CDR3 bases: TGTGCCAGCAGCTTAGTTTCGGGGACTGGAAACACCATATATTTT.

This clone was seen at least ten times. V is TRBV2 and J is TRBJ2-1; 11 bases agree with TRBD2. This CDR3 is 15 amino acids long. Germline CDR1 reads SNHLY; CDR2 reads FYNNEI. With V trimmed by 7 bases and J by 2 bases, 4 bases remained unmatched. CDR3 in DNA: TGTGCCAGCACCTATAGCGGGGGGGCCTACAATGAGCAGTTCTTC. Translated, it gives CASTYSGGAYNEQFF. Full variable domain (rest looked up from reference TRBV2 and TRBJ2-1): EPEVTQTPSHQVTQMGQEVILRCVPISNHLYFYWYRQILGQKVEFLVSFYNNEISEKSEIFDDQFSVERPDGSNFTLKIRSTKLEDSAMYFCASTYSGGAYNEQFFGPGTRLTVL.

By share of the sample, this clone is medium-sized (0.01 to 0.1%). The V gene is TRBV6-2 or TRBV6-3, the J gene TRBJ1-4; 8 bases are shared with TRBD1. V lost 6 bases, J lost 5 bases, and 11 bases stayed unmatched. The CDR3 runs to 16 residues. Looked up from germline, CDR1 is MNHEY and CDR2 is SVGEGT. CDR3 in amino acids: CASSPIVDRANEKLFF. The CDR3 DNA reads as TGTGCCAGCAGCCCTATCGTGGACAGGGCAAATGAAAAACTGTTTTTT.

The chain links TRBV5-1 to TRBJ1-2; 9 bases match TRBD1. J gave up 2 bases and V 1 base, and 12 bases lay outside the gene matches. In germline, CDR1 is SGHRS, CDR2 YFSETQ. CDR3 length: 18 residues. CDR3 nucleotide sequence: TGCGCCAGCAGCTTGCTAATAACAGGGGGCGCAGGGAACTATGGCTACACCTTC. Encoded protein: CASSLLITGGAGNYGYTF.

V and J are TRBV7-9 and TRBJ1-3, with TRBD1 matching 8 bases. The CDR3 has 17 residues. Trimming cost V 4 bases and J 0 bases; bases outside gene matches: 8. CDR1 and CDR2 from the germline V gene are SEHNR and FQNEAQ (reference sequence). For the CDR3, the DNA is TGTGCCAGCAGCTCCGGACAGGGCCGCCCCTCTGGAAACACCATATATTTT. Protein sequence: CASSSGQGRPSGNTIYF.

This clone has only a few counts. The chain links TRBV7-2 to TRBJ1-2; no firm D call. The CDR3 has 15 residues. Germline loops: CDR1 SGHTA, CDR2 FQGNSA. V dropped 6 bases and J dropped 3 bases, with 17 bases sitting between them. The CDR3 bases are TGTGCCAGCAGGTTACCGGGAGATGGGGACTATGGCTACACCTTC. This translates into CASRLPGDGDYGYTF.